These 32 T cell receptor beta chains were sequenced from one sample in a study of blood T cell repertoires in COVID-19. Some clones are missing from TCRdb's copy, which holds only in-frame ones; the method was immunoSEQ multiplex PCR. Here the sample spans about 130,000 clones, around three quarters being singletons. The sequenced material came from peripheral blood. These receptors all come from a man aged 35 to 55 with active or convalescent COVID-19.

The V gene is TRBV18, the J gene TRBJ1-2; D is possibly TRBD1 (6 bases). This CDR3 spans 13 amino acids. Per the germline V gene, CDR1 is KGHSH and CDR2 is LQKENI. V lost 3 bases and J 6 bases, leaving 11 bases between the germline ends. CDR3 coding DNA: TGTGCCAGCTCACCTTCAGGGGAGCATGGCTACACCTTC. This encodes CASSPSGEHGYTF.

This sequence joins TRBV28 and TRBJ2-5; 8 bases agree with TRBD2. CDR1 and CDR2 from the germline V gene are MDHEN and SYDVKM. Germline trimming cut 4 bases from V and 3 bases from J; bases unmatched to any gene: 7. The CDR3 loop spans 15 amino acids. The CDR3 sequence is CASSSPGTREETQYF. As DNA, the CDR3 is TGTGCCAGCAGTTCCCCCGGGACTAGAGAAGAGACCCAGTACTTC.

The V and J genes are TRBV27 and TRBJ1-5; D is possibly TRBD1 (5 bases). The CDR3 sequence is 15 residues long. V was cut by 2 bases and J by 4 bases, with 12 bases left in between. Germline CDR1 MNHEY, CDR2 SMNVEV (reference sequence). The CDR3 is CASSLGGTVNQPQHF. The DNA for the CDR3 is TGTGCCAGCAGTTTAGGGGGGACGGTTAATCAGCCCCAGCATTTT.

The rearrangement links TRBV30 to TRBJ1-3; perhaps TRBD1 as D (5 bases). Trimming left V 8 bases short and J 1 base short, with 15 bases between. The CDR3 extends over 14 amino acids. CDR1 is GTSNPN and CDR2 is SVGIG in the germline V gene (reference sequence). The CDR3 loop reads CAHQSGFSGNTIYF. Written as DNA, the CDR3 is TGTGCCCACCAATCAGGGTTTTCTGGAAACACCATATATTTT.

The chain joins TRBV25-1 to TRBJ2-1, with TRBD2 matching 10 bases. Germline V lookup: CDR1 MGHDK, CDR2 SYGVNS. V lost 2 bases, J lost 9 bases, and 4 bases stayed unmatched. The CDR3 runs 14 residues. Here the CDR3 reads CASSESGRAVEQFF. CDR3 sequence (DNA): TGTGCCAGCAGTGAAAGCGGGAGGGCCGTTGAGCAGTTCTTC.

The rearrangement joins TRBV12-5 to TRBJ1-1; D perhaps matches TRBD1 (6 bases). V gave up 6 bases and J gave up 1 base, with 12 bases separating them. Germline CDR1 is LGHNT and CDR2 is FRNRAP. This CDR3 is built from 14 residues. The CDR3 bases are TGTGCTAGTGGGCCTGGACAGCCGAACACTGAAGCTTTCTTT. Its translation is CASGPGQPNTEAFF.

This clone was found a few times. This chain connects TRBV2 to TRBJ2-2; possible D gene TRBD2, 5 bases. Between the trimmed V and J ends, which lost 0 bases and 5 bases, there was a span of 7 bases. The CDR3 is 14 residues long. Germline values: CDR1 SNHLY, CDR2 FYNNEI. The CDR3 reads CASSEALGTGELFF. The CDR3, as DNA: TGTGCCAGCAGTGAAGCACTAGGGACCGGGGAGCTGTTTTTT.

This clone was seen a few times. A clone one base away is much larger, so this may be a read error. This CDR3 is also generated by other DNA sequences in the sample. CDR3 residues: CASSSSSYEQYF. As DNA, the CDR3 is TGTGCCAGCAGCTCCTCGTCCTACGAGCAGTACTTC. The J gene is TRBJ2-7, the V gene TRBV5-6, with D uncertain. CDR1 SGHDT and CDR2 YYEEEE come from the germline V gene. The V gene lost 3 bases and the J gene lost 1 base, with 5 bases spanning the gap. The CDR3 loop spans 12 amino acids.

J is TRBJ2-7 and V is TRBV7-9; 9 nucleotides line up with TRBD1. The J segment lost 5 bases and the V segment lost 5 bases, leaving 7 bases of the junction unmatched. Germline CDR1 reads SEHNR; CDR2 reads FQNEAQ (reference sequence). This CDR3 comprises 14 residues. CDR3 region: CASSPMGQGNEQYF. Written as DNA, the CDR3 is TGTGCCAGCAGCCCCATGGGACAGGGAAACGAGCAGTACTTC.

The gene calls are TRBV30 and TRBJ1-2; 8 bases are a match to TRBD1. The ends lost 5 bases at V and 4 bases at J; junction bases unmatched: 9. Germline V gene sequence: CDR1 GTSNPN, CDR2 SVGIG (reference sequence). The CDR3 runs 14 residues. CDR3 in DNA: TGTGCCTGGGCTCCCAGGGGGCGCGGCTATGGCTACACCTTC. Its translation: CAWAPRGRGYGYTF.

A single count supports this clone. V and J are TRBV11-2 and TRBJ1-2; D is unclear. Trimming left V 6 bases short and J 7 bases short, with 12 bases between. CDR3 length equals 12 residues. Germline V gives CDR1 SGHAT, CDR2 FQNNGV. The CDR3 sequence: CASRNTVGGYTF. Here the CDR3 DNA reads TGTGCCAGCAGAAACACAGTCGGTGGCTACACCTTC.

This clone turned up a few times. The rearrangement links TRBV2 to TRBJ1-3, with D unclear. This CDR3 contains 12 residues. V shed 6 bases and J shed 4 bases, with 7 bases lying between them. CDR1 and CDR2 (germline): SNHLY, FYNNEI. The CDR3 is CASRATGNTIYF. DNA of the CDR3: TGTGCCAGCAGAGCTACCGGAAACACCATATATTTT.

This sequence joins TRBV7-2 and TRBJ1-5, with unresolved D. Germline V CDR1 and CDR2: SGHTA, FQGNSA. The CDR3 is 17 residues long. The V gene lost 5 bases and the J gene lost 5 bases, with 22 bases spanning the gap. CDR3 DNA: TGTGCCAGCAGCCCCTCGTTCCCTCACCCCGGGGATCAGCCCCAGCATTTT. Amino acid sequence: CASSPSFPHPGDQPQHF. The whole variable domain, remainder taken from reference TRBV7-2 and TRBJ1-5, is GAGVSQSPSNKVTEKGKDVELRCDPISGHTALYWYRQSLGQGLEFLIYFQGNSAPDKSGLPSDRFSAERTGGSVSTLTIQRTQQEDSAVYLCASSPSFPHPGDQPQHFGDGTRLSIL.

Relative to its sample, this clone is large (0.1 to 1%). This chain links TRBV30 with TRBJ2-3; possibly TRBD1 for D (6 bases). Germline-derived CDR1 and CDR2 are GTSNPN and SVGIG (reference sequence). There are 14 residues in the CDR3. The ends were cut back, 7 bases at V and 6 bases at J, with 20 bases in the middle. The CDR3 is CASGAGARLDTQYF. CDR3 DNA sequence: TGTGCCTCCGGGGCAGGGGCGCGTTTGGATACGCAGTATTTT. Combining the CDR3 with reference TRBV30 and TRBJ2-3 gives the whole variable domain SQTIHQWPATLVQPVGSPLSLECTVEGTSNPNLYWYRQAAGRGLQLLFYSVGIGQISSEVPQNLSASRPQDRQFILSSKKLLLSDSGFYLCASGAGARLDTQYFGPGTRLTVL.

The genes are TRBV10-1 and TRBJ2-6; D not certain. The CDR3 sequence is 15 residues long. Trimming took off 3 bases at V and 2 bases at J, with 8 bases between the two ends. CDR1 and CDR2 (germline): WNHNN, SYGVQD (reference sequence). This CDR3 reads CASSDIPPGANVLTF. Written as DNA, the CDR3 is TGCGCCAGCAGTGATATCCCCCCTGGGGCCAACGTCCTGACTTTC.

J is TRBJ2-1 and V is TRBV5-4, with D possibly TRBD2 on 6 matching bases. The CDR3 has 16 residues. Per the germline V gene, CDR1 is SGHNT and CDR2 is YYREEE (reference sequence). Trimming removed 3 bases at V and 3 bases at J, with 16 bases between. CDR3 nucleotide sequence: TGTGCCAGCAGCTCCTATGGAGGGGCGTTCTACAATGAGCAGTTCTTC. Translation: CASSSYGGAFYNEQFF.

The chain recombines TRBV5-1 with TRBJ1-4; D gene ambiguous. This CDR3 is 14 amino acids long. The V gene's germline CDR1 is SGHRS and CDR2 YFSETQ. V was pared by 0 bases and J by 5 bases, with 8 bases between. As DNA, the CDR3 is TGCGCCAGCAGCTTGGCGACTCAAAATGAAAAACTGTTTTTT. It translates to CASSLATQNEKLFF. Full variable domain (missing parts from reference TRBV5-1 and TRBJ1-4): KAGVTQTPRYLIKTRGQQVTLSCSPISGHRSVSWYQQTPGQGLQFLFEYFSETQRNKGNFPGRFSGRQFSNSRSEMNVSTLELGDSALYLCASSLATQNEKLFFGSGTQLSVL.

This chain joins TRBV7-9 and TRBJ2-7, with 7 nucleotides matching TRBD1. The CDR3 is made up of 14 amino acids. V trimming: 3 bases; J trimming: 1 base; junction bases outside the gene matches: 3. Germline CDR1 reads SEHNR; CDR2 reads FQNEAQ (reference sequence). The DNA for the CDR3 is TGTGCCAGCAGCTTCCGGGACAGTTCCTACGAGCAGTACTTC. It specifies CASSFRDSSYEQYF. Drawing the rest from reference TRBV7-9 and TRBJ2-7, the complete variable domain is DTGVSQNPRHKITKRGQNVTFRCDPISEHNRLYWYRQTLGQGPEFLTYFQNEAQLEKSRLLSDRFSAERPKGSFSTLEIQRTEQGDSAMYLCASSFRDSSYEQYFGPGTRLTVT.

The chain uses TRBV19 and TRBJ1-3, with a possible D match to TRBD1 (5 bases). Trimming removed 11 bases from V and 3 bases from J, with 14 bases in between. This CDR3 has 13 residues. CDR1 LNHDA and CDR2 SQIVND come from the germline V gene (reference sequence). The CDR3 loop is CAVSRDFGNTIYF. CDR3 DNA: TGTGCCGTATCCCGGGACTTTGGAAACACCATATATTTT.

The chain recombines TRBV6-2 or TRBV6-3 with TRBJ2-3, with D perhaps TRBD1 (5 bases). The V end was cut by 2 bases, the J end by 5 bases, with 17 bases between. This CDR3 has 16 residues. Germline-derived CDR1 and CDR2 are MNHEY and SVGEGT. This CDR3 reads CASSYPGKPTGDTQYF. The CDR3, as DNA: TGTGCCAGCAGTTACCCAGGGAAACCAACGGGAGATACGCAGTATTTT.

The chain links TRBV30 to TRBJ1-1; possibly TRBD1 for D (5 bases). The CDR3 totals 15 residues. Trimming cost V 2 bases and J 4 bases, with 17 bases left between them. Germline lookup yields CDR1 GTSNPN and CDR2 SVGIG (reference sequence). The CDR3 loop is CAWSTKAVGATEAFF. For the CDR3, the DNA is TGTGCCTGGAGTACTAAGGCGGTAGGGGCCACTGAAGCTTTCTTT.

This chain connects TRBV3-1 (or the pseudogene TRBV3-2) to TRBJ2-3; TRBD1 might be the D (6 bases). The V end was cut by 4 bases, the J end by 1 base, with 12 bases between. The V gene's germline CDR1 is LGHDT and CDR2 YNNKEL (reference sequence). The CDR3 sequence is 15 residues long. The CDR3 loop is CASSPMGARTDTQYF. CDR3 nucleotide sequence: TGTGCCAGCAGCCCCATGGGGGCCCGCACAGATACGCAGTATTTT.

V is TRBV2 and J is TRBJ1-1; D perhaps matches TRBD1 (6 bases). Trimming cost V 8 bases and J 8 bases, with 12 bases left between them. CDR3 length: 11 amino acids. Germline CDR1 reads SNHLY; CDR2 reads FYNNEI. CDR3 amino acids: CASSRGTEAFF. Written as DNA, the CDR3 is TGTGCCAGCTCCAGGGGAACCGAAGCTTTCTTT.

This chain links TRBV30 with TRBJ2-1, with a weak D call TRBD1 (5 bases). Germline values: CDR1 GTSNPN, CDR2 SVGIG (reference sequence). Trimming pared 0 bases from V and 12 bases from J, leaving 15 bases between. The CDR3 is 13 residues long. The chain's CDR3 is CAWSVRRERGQFF. As DNA, the CDR3 is TGTGCCTGGAGTGTACGAAGGGAAAGGGGGCAGTTCTTC.

In this sample, this clone turned up a few times. The V gene is TRBV2, the J gene TRBJ1-5; D remains ambiguous. This CDR3 region has 14 residues. Between the trimmed V and J ends, which lost 4 bases and 7 bases, there was a span of 14 bases. The germline V gene has CDR1 SNHLY and CDR2 FYNNEI. The chain's CDR3 is CASSVVQSGQPQHF. The CDR3 coding sequence is TGTGCCAGCAGTGTTGTACAATCGGGGCAGCCCCAGCATTTT.

The gene calls are TRBV6-5 and TRBJ1-5, with TRBD1 as a possible D gene (6 bases). The CDR3 runs to 14 residues. The germline CDR1 and CDR2 sequences are MNHEY and SVGAGI. Trimming took 2 bases from V and 5 from J, leaving 10 bases between them. Here the CDR3 reads CASSYKGGDQPQHF. The CDR3 bases are TGTGCCAGCAGTTACAAAGGGGGGGATCAGCCCCAGCATTTT.

The rearrangement links TRBV2 to TRBJ2-7, with 8 bases that match TRBD1. Germline-derived CDR1 and CDR2 are SNHLY and FYNNEI. The CDR3 runs to 14 residues. V lost 0 bases to trimming and J lost 5 bases; unmatched junction nucleotides: 3. The CDR3 sequence: CASSEADRVHEQYF. The CDR3 nucleotides are TGTGCCAGCAGTGAAGCGGACAGGGTCCACGAGCAGTACTTC.

The chain uses TRBV6-4 and TRBJ2-2; 12 bases line up with TRBD1. The CDR3 consists of 15 residues. Germline V gene sequence: CDR1 MRHNA, CDR2 SNTAGT. The trim removed 7 bases at V and 6 bases at J, leaving 6 bases unmatched. The CDR3, as DNA: TGTGCCAGCACCCCGGGACAGGGGGCGGCCGGGGAGCTGTTTTTT. The encoded protein is CASTPGQGAAGELFF.

J is TRBJ1-5 and V is TRBV5-1; TRBD1 agrees at 7 bases. This CDR3 spans 14 amino acids. From germline, CDR1 is SGHRS and CDR2 YFSETQ. After removal of 3 bases from V and 4 bases from J, the junction contained 4 bases not matched to a gene. The CDR3 reads CASSSGTENQPQHF. DNA of the CDR3: TGCGCCAGCAGCTCCGGGACAGAAAATCAGCCCCAGCATTTT. Together with reference TRBV5-1 and TRBJ1-5, the CDR3 gives the full variable domain: KAGVTQTPRYLIKTRGQQVTLSCSPISGHRSVSWYQQTPGQGLQFLFEYFSETQRNKGNFPGRFSGRQFSNSRSEMNVSTLELGDSALYLCASSSGTENQPQHFGDGTRLSIL.

V is TRBV7-9 and J is TRBJ1-2; 9 nucleotides match TRBD1. Germline trimming cut 3 bases from V and 8 bases from J; bases unmatched to any gene: 4. CDR3 length: 13 residues. Germline values: CDR1 SEHNR, CDR2 FQNEAQ (reference sequence). CDR3 DNA: TGTGCCAGCAGCTTGGGACAGGGATTAGGCTACACCTTC. It specifies CASSLGQGLGYTF.

The chain recombines TRBV4-1 with TRBJ1-1; 9 positions match TRBD1. The ends lost 1 base at V and 4 bases at J; junction bases unmatched: 4. Germline CDR1 reads MGHRA; CDR2 reads YSYEKL. The CDR3 loop spans 15 amino acids. DNA of the CDR3: TGCGCCAGCAGCCAAGCCGGGACAGGGTCCACTGAAGCTTTCTTT. Amino acids: CASSQAGTGSTEAFF.

This clone has a single count. The V call is TRBV28, the J call TRBJ1-5; no definite D call. The CDR3 contains 14 residues. Trimming cost V 11 bases and J 6 bases, with 20 bases left between them. Germline V gene sequence: CDR1 MDHEN, CDR2 SYDVKM. CDR3 nucleotides: TGTGCCGGTCGGGCCGCGGCCGCGGGTCAGCCCCAGCATTTT. Translation gives CAGRAAAAGQPQHF.